The T cell receptor beta chain described here comes from a study of blood T cell repertoires in COVID-19. Germline V gene data show CDR1 as MDHEN and CDR2 as SYDVKM. The length of the CDR3 is 12 residues. V was shortened by 1 base and J by 11 bases, with 11 bases between the two germline ends. The table came from immunoSEQ multiplex PCR; TCRdb's copy has only in-frame clones and leaves some out. Found here are roughly 30,000 clones, roughly three quarters of them singletons; the top ten hold approximately 40%. A word on this clone: Other DNA sequences within the sample encode an identical CDR3.

The chain is built from TRBV28 and TRBJ1-1; weak D call: TRBD1 (5 bases). The specimen was peripheral blood. This sequence originates from a man in his sixties or seventies with acute or convalescent COVID-19. Written as DNA, the CDR3 is TGTGCCAGCAGTTTATTAGGGGTAGGCGCTTTCTTT. As protein: CASSLLGVGAFF.